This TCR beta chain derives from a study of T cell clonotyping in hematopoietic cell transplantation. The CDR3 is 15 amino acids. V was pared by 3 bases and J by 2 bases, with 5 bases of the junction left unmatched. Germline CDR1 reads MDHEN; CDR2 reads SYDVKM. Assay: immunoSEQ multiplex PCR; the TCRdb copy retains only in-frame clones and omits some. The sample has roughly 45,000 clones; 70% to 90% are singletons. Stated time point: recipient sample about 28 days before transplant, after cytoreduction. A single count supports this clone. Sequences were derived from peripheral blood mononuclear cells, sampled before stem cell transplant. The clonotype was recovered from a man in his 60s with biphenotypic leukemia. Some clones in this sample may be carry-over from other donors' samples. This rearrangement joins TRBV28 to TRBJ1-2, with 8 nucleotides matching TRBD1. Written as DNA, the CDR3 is TGTGCCAGCAGTTTTTGGGGACAGGCGAACTATGGCTACACCTTC. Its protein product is CASSFWGQANYGYTF.